Presented here are 2 T cell receptor beta chains from one specimen sequenced in a study of T cell clonotyping in hematopoietic cell transplantation. Some clones are missing from TCRdb's copy, which holds only in-frame ones; the method was immunoSEQ multiplex PCR. The data show roughly 23,000 clones, roughly 88% seen once. The sample's time point: recipient sample about 28 days before transplant, after cytoreduction. The sequenced sample was peripheral blood mononuclear cells, obtained before stem cell transplant. The receptor source for this set is a man aged 18 to 29 with biphenotypic leukemia. Some clones in this sample may be carry-over from other donors' samples.

The chain joins TRBV19 to TRBJ1-3; D not resolved. Trimming removed 1 base at V and 0 bases at J, with 4 bases between. Germline V gene lookup returns CDR1 LNHDA and CDR2 SQIVND (reference sequence). This CDR3 has 14 residues. The CDR3 bases are TGTGCCAGTAGTATAGGGGGCTCTGGAAACACCATATATTTT. Its translation is CASSIGGSGNTIYF. Combining the CDR3 with reference TRBV19 and TRBJ1-3 gives the whole variable domain DGGITQSPKYLFRKEGQNVTLSCEQNLNHDAMYWYRQDPGQGLRLIYYSQIVNDFQKGDIAEGYSVSREKKESFPLTVTSAQKNPTAFYLCASSIGGSGNTIYFGEGSWLTVV.

V is TRBV9 and J is TRBJ1-4, with a possible D match to TRBD1 (6 bases). Germline CDR1 and CDR2: SGDLS and YYNGEE. CDR3 size: 15 residues. V was trimmed by 4 bases and J by 8 bases, leaving 18 bases between them. CDR3 protein: CASSLSGATFEKLFF. The CDR3 region has the DNA TGTGCCAGCAGCCTCTCGGGGGCGACCTTCGAAAAACTGTTTTTT.